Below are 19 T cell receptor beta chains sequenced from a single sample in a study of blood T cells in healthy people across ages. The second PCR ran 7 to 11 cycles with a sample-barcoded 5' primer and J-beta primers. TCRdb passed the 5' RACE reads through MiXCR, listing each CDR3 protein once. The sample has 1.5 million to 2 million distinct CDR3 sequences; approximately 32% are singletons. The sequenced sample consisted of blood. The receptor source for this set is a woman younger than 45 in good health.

CDR3 amino acids: CASSVGQGIPGANVLTF. The CDR3 coding sequence is TGTGCCAGCAGCGTAGGGCAGGGGATCCCTGGGGCCAACGTCCTGACTTTC. This chain uses TRBV9 with TRBJ2-6; perhaps TRBD1 as D (6 bases). The CDR3 sequence is 17 residues long. V lost 0 bases and J lost 2, with 12 bases in between. Germline V gives CDR1 SGDLS, CDR2 YYNGEE.

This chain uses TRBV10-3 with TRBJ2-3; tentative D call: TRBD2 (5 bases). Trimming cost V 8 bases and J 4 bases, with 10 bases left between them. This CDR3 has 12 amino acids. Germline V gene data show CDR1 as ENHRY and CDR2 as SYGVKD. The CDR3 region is CAIGSRADTQYF. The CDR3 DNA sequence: TGTGCCATCGGTTCGCGGGCAGATACGCAGTATTTT.

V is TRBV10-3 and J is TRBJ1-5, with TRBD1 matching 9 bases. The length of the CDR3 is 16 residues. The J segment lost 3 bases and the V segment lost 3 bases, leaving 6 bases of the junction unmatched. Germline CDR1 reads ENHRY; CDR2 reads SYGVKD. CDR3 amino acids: CAISDPDRGDNQPQHF. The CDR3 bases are TGTGCCATCAGTGACCCTGACAGGGGGGACAATCAGCCCCAGCATTTT.

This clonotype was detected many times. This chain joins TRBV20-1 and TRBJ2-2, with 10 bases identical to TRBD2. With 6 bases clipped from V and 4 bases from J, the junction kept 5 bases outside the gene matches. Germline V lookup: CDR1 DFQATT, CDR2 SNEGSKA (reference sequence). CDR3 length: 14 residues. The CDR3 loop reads CSAAASGSTGELFF. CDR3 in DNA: TGCAGTGCGGCGGCTAGCGGGAGCACCGGGGAGCTGTTTTTT.

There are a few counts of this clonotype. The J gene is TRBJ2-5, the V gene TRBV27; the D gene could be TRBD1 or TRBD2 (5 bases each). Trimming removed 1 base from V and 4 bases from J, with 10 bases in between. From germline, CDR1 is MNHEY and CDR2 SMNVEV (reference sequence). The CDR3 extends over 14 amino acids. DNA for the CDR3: TGTGCCAGCAGTTTATTTGGGGGTTTAGAGACCCAGTACTTC. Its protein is CASSLFGGLETQYF.

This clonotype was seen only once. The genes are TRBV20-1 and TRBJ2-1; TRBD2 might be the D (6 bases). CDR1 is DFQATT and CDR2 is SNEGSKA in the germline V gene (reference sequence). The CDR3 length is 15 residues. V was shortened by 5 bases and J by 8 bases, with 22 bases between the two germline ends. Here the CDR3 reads CSASPPGLSPHEQFF. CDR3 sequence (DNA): TGCAGTGCTTCCCCTCCCGGACTAAGTCCCCATGAGCAGTTCTTC.

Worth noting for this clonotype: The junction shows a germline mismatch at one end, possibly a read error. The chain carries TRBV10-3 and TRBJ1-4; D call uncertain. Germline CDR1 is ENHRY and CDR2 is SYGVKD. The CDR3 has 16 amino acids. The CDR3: CAISERLVATNEELFF. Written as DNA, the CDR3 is TGTGCCATCAGTGAACGTCTAGTTGCAACTAATGAAGAACTGTTTTTT.

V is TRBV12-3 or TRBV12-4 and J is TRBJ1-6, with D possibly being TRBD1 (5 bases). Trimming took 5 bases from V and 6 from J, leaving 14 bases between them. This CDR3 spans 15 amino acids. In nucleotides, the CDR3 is TGTGCCAGCAGTCCCAGGACATATATTAATTCACCCCTCCACTTT. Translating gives CASSPRTYINSPLHF.

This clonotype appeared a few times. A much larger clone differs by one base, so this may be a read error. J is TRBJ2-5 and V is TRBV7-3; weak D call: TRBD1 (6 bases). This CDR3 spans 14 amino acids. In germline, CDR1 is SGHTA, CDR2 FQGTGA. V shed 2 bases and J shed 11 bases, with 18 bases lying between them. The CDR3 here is CASSLLSNGTQQYF. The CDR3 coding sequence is TGTGCCAGCAGCTTACTGTCTAACGGGACACAGCAGTACTTC.

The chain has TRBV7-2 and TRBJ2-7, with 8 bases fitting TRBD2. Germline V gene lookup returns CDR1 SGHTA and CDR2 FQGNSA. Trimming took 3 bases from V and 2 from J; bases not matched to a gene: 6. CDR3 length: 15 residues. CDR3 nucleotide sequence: TGTGCCAGCAGCTTCGAAGCGGGGGCCCCCTACGAGCAGTACTTC. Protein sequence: CASSFEAGAPYEQYF.

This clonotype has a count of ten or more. Here the CDR3 reads CASSPGSANQPQHF. The CDR3 DNA sequence: TGTGCCAGCAGCCCAGGCAGTGCAAATCAGCCCCAGCATTTT. The chain uses TRBV12-3 or TRBV12-4 and TRBJ1-5; D call uncertain. The V end lost 6 bases, the J end lost 4 bases, and 13 bases lay between the germline ends. CDR3 length equals 14 residues.

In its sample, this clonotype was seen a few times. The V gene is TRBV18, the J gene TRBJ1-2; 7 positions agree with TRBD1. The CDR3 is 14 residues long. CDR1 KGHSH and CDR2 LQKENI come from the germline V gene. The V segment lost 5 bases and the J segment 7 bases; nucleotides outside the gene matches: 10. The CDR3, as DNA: TGTGCCAGCTCAGCTCGACAGGGACCCGGTGGCTACACCTTC. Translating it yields CASSARQGPGGYTF.

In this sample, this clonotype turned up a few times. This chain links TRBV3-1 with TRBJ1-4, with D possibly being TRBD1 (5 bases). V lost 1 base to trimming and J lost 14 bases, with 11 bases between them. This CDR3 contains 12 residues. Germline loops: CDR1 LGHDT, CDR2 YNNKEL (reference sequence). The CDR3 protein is CASSQAGKGLFF. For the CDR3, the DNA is TGTGCCAGCAGCCAAGCCGGCAAGGGGCTGTTTTTT.

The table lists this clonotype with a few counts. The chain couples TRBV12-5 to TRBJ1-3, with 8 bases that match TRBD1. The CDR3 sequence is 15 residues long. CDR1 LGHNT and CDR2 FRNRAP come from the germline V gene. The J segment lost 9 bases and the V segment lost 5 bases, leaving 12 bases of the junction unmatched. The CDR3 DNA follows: TGTGCTAGTGGTCCGCGACAGGGGAAACTGGGCACCATATATTTT. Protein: CASGPRQGKLGTIYF.

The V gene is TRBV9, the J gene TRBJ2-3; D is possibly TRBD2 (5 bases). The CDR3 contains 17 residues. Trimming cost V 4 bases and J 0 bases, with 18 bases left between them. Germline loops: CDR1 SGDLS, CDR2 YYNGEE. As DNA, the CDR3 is TGTGCCAGCAGCTTTCTAGGACTCGCAACTAGCACAGATACGCAGTATTTT. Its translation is CASSFLGLATSTDTQYF.

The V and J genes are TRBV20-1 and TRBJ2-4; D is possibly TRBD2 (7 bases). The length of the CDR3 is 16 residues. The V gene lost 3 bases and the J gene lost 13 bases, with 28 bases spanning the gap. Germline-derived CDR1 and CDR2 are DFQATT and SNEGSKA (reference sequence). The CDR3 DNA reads TGCAGTGCTAGTAAAGGATCGGGGGGCAGACGGGGAGAGCAGTACTTC. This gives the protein CSASKGSGGRRGEQYF.

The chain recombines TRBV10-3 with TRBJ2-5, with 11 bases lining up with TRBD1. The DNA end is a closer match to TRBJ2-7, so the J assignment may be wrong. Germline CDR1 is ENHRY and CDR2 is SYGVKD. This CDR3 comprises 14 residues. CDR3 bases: TGTGCCATCAGTCCGGACAGGGGGCTCTACGAGCAGTACTTC. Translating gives CAISPDRGLYEQYF.

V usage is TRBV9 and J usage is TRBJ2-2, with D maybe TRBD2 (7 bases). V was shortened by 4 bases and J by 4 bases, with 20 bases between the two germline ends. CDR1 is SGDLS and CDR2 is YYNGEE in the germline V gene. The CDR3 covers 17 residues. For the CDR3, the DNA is TGTGCCAGCAGCCCCCGGGGGGCAGGGGACCTCACCGGGGAGCTGTTTTTT. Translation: CASSPRGAGDLTGELFF.

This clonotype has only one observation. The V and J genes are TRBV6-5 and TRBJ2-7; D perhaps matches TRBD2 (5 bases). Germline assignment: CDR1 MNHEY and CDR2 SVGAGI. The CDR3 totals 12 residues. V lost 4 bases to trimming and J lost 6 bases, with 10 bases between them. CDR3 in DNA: TGTGCCAGCAGTTCCTGGACTGGCGAGCAGTACTTC. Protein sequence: CASSSWTGEQYF.